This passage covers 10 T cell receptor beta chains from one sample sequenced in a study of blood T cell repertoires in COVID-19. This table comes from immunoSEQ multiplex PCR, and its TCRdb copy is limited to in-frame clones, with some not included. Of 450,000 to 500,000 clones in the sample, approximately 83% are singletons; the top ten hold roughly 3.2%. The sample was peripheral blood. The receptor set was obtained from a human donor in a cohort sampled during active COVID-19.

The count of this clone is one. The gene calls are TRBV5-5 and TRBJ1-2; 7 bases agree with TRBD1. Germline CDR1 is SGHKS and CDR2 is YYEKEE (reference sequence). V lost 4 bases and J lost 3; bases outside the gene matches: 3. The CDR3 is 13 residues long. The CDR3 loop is CASSVTGDYGYTF. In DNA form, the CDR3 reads TGTGCCAGCAGCGTTACAGGGGACTATGGCTACACCTTC.

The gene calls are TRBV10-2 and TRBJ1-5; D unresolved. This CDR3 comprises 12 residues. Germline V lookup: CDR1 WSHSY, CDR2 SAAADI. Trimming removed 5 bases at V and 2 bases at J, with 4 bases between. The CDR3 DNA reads TGCGCCAGCAGTTCTGGCAATCAGCCCCAGCATTTT. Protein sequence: CASSSGNQPQHF.

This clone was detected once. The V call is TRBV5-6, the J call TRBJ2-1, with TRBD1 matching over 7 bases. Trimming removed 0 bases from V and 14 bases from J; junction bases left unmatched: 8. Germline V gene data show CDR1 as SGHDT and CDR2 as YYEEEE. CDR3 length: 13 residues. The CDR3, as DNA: TGTGCCAGCAGCTTGGCCAGACAGGGTCAGGAGTTCTTC. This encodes CASSLARQGQEFF.

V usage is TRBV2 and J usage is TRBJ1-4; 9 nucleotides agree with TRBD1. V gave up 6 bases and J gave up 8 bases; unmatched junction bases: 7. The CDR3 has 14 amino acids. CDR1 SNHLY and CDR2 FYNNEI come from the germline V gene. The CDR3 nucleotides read TGTGCCAGCAGACCGGGACAGGGACGGGAAAAACTGTTTTTT. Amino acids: CASRPGQGREKLFF.

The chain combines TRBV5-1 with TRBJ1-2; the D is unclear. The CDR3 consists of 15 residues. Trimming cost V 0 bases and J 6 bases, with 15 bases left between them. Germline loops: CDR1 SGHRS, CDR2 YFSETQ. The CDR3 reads CASSLAPTRGDGYTF. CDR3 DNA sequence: TGCGCCAGCAGCTTGGCCCCCACCCGCGGGGATGGCTACACCTTC.

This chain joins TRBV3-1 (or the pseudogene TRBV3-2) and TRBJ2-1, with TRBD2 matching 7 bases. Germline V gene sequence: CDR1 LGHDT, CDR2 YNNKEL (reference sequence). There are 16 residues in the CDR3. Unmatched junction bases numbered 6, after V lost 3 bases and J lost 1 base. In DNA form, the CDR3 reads TGTGCCAGCAGCCAGGTCGGGGGGTTATCCTACAATGAGCAGTTCTTC. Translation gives CASSQVGGLSYNEQFF.

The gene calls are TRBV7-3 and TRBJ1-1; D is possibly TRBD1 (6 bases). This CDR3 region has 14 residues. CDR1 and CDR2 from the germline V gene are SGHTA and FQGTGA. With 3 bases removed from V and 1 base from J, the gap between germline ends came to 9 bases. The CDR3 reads CASSLGHSNTEAFF. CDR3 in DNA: TGTGCCAGCAGCTTGGGACATTCGAACACTGAAGCTTTCTTT. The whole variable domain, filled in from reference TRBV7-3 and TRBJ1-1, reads GAGVSQTPSNKVTEKGKYVELRCDPISGHTALYWYRQSLGQGPEFLIYFQGTGAADDSGLPNDRFFAVRPEGSVSTLKIQRTERGDSAVYLCASSLGHSNTEAFFGQGTRLTVV.

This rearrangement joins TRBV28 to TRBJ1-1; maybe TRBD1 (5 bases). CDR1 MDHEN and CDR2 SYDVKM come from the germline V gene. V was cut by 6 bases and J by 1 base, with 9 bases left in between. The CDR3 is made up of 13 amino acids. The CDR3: CASRFTGNTEAFF. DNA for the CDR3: TGTGCCAGCAGGTTTACAGGGAACACTGAAGCTTTCTTT.

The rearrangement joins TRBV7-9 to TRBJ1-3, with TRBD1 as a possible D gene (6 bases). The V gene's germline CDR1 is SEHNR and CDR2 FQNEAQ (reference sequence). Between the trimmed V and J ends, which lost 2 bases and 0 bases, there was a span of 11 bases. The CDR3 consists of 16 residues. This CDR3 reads CASSLQGLLSGNTIYF. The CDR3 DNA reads TGTGCCAGCAGCTTACAGGGGCTGCTCTCTGGAAACACCATATATTTT.

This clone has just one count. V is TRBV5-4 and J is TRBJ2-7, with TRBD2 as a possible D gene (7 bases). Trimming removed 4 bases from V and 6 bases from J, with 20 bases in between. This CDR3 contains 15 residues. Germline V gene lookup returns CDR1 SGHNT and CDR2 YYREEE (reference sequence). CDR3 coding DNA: TGTGCCAGCAGCGTACCTAGCGGAGGGGGATTCGAGCAGTACTTC. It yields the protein CASSVPSGGGFEQYF. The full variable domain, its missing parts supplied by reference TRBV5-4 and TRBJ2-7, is ETGVTQSPTHLIKTRGQQVTLRCSSQSGHNTVSWYQQALGQGPQFIFQYYREEENGRGNFPPRFSGLQFPNYSSELNVNALELDDSALYLCASSVPSGGGFEQYFGPGTRLTVT.